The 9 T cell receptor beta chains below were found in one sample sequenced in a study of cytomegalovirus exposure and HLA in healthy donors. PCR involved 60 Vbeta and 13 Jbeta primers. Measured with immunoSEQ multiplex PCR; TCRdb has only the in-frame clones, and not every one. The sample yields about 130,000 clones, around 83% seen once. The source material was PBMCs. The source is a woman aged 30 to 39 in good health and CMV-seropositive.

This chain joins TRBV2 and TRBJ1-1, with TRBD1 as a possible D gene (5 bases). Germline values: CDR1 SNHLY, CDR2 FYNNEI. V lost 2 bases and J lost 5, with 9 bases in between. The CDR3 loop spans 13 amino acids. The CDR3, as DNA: TGTGCCAGCAGTGAATGGGGGGGTACTGAAGCTTTCTTT. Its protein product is CASSEWGGTEAFF.

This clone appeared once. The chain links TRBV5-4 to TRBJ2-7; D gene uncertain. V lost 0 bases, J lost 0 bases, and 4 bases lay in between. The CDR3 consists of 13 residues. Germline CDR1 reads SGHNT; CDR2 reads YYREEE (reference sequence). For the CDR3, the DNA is TGTGCCAGCAGCTTGGCCAGCTCCTACGAGCAGTACTTC. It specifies CASSLASSYEQYF.

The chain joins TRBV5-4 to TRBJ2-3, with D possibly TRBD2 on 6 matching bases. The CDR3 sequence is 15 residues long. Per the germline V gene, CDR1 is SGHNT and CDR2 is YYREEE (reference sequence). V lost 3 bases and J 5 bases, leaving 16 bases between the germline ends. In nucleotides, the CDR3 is TGTGCCAGCAGCTATAGGTGGGAGGAGAAAGATACGCAGTATTTT. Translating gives CASSYRWEEKDTQYF.

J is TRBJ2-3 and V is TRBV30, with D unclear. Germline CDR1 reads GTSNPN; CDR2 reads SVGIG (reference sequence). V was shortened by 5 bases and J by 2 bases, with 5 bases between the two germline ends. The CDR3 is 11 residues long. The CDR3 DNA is TGTGCCTGGTCCTTCACAGATACGCAGTATTTT. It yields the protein CAWSFTDTQYF.

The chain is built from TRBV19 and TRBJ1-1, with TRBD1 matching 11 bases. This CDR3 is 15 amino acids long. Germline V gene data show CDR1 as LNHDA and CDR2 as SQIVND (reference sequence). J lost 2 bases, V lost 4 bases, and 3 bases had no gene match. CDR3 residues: CASSRDRGSNTEAFF. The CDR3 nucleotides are TGTGCCAGTAGTAGGGACAGGGGGAGCAACACTGAAGCTTTCTTT.

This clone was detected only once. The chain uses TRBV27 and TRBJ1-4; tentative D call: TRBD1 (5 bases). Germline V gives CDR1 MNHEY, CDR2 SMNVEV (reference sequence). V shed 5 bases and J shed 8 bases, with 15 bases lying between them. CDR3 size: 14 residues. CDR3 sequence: CASSPSWGGEKLFF. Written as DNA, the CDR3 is TGTGCCAGCAGTCCCTCTTGGGGGGGGGAAAAACTGTTTTTT.

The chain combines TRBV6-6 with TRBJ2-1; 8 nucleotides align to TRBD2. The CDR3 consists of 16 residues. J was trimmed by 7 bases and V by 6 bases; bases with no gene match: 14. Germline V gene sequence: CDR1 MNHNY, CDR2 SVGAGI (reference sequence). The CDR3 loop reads CASRETGTRRMNEQFF. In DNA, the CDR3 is TGTGCCAGCAGAGAAACCGGGACTAGGCGGATGAATGAGCAGTTCTTC.

CDR3 loop: CASSWDRAGSEQYF. As DNA, the CDR3 is TGTGCCAGCAGCTGGGACAGGGCGGGGAGCGAGCAGTACTTC. The chain carries TRBV27 and TRBJ2-7; 9 positions agree with TRBD1. Germline V lookup: CDR1 MNHEY, CDR2 SMNVEV (reference sequence). CDR3 length equals 14 residues. V lost 6 bases, J lost 6 bases, and 9 bases stayed unmatched.

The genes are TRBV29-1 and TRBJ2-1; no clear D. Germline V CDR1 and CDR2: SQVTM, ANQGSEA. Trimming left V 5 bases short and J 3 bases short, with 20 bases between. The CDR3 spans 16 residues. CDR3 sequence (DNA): TGCAGCGTTCCCCCCTTAGCCGGGTTTGACTACAATGAGCAGTTCTTC. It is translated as CSVPPLAGFDYNEQFF.